The rows below give T cell receptor beta chains drawn from one sample of a study of T-cell memory formation after mild COVID-19. TCRdb reanalysed the 5' RACE reads using MiXCR and keeps one entry per CDR3 protein. The sample has about 90,000 distinct CDR3 sequences, about 15% seen once. Sequencing was carried out using PBMCs or a T cell subset sorted from them (not recorded which). These receptors came from a young man who had mild COVID-19 (a few samples of this study predate the infection). Cell type and time point are not known. Both conserved end residues are trimmed from each CDR3. D genes are given only for firm matches.

v_call: TRBV9
d_call: .
j_call: TRBJ2-2
cdr3_aa: ASSAENTGELF

v_call: TRBV27
d_call: .
j_call: TRBJ1-5
cdr3_aa: ASSLGSNQPQH

v_call: TRBV4-3
d_call: .
j_call: TRBJ2-5
cdr3_aa: ASSQDYPHQETQY

v_call: TRBV6-5
d_call: .
j_call: TRBJ2-5
cdr3_aa: ASSLTAYQETQY

v_call: TRBV13
d_call: .
j_call: TRBJ1-1
cdr3_aa: ASSLDTEAF

v_call: TRBV6-5
d_call: .
j_call: TRBJ1-2
cdr3_aa: ASGMEGPYGYT

v_call: TRBV6-2/TRBV6-3
d_call: .
j_call: TRBJ1-1
cdr3_aa: ASIQGMGTEAF

v_call: TRBV3-1
d_call: .
j_call: TRBJ1-5
cdr3_aa: ASSHGGVGNQPQH

v_call: TRBV27
d_call: TRBD2
j_call: TRBJ2-2
cdr3_aa: ASSPRGGDTGELF

v_call: TRBV6-5
d_call: .
j_call: TRBJ2-5
cdr3_aa: ASSYAPVQTQY

v_call: TRBV5-1
d_call: .
j_call: TRBJ2-2
cdr3_aa: ASSKYPGEETGELF

v_call: TRBV29-1
d_call: .
j_call: TRBJ2-1
cdr3_aa: SVEEQIPNEQF

v_call: TRBV12-3/TRBV12-4
d_call: .
j_call: TRBJ1-3
cdr3_aa: ASSLGTASGNTIY

v_call: TRBV4-3
d_call: .
j_call: TRBJ1-2
cdr3_aa: ASSPTTGRGGYGYT

v_call: TRBV12-3/TRBV12-4
d_call: .
j_call: TRBJ2-7
cdr3_aa: ASSSGADEQY

v_call: TRBV5-1
d_call: .
j_call: TRBJ2-2
cdr3_aa: ASSNTHRQYTGELF

v_call: TRBV4-1
d_call: .
j_call: TRBJ2-3
cdr3_aa: ASSQDWLDTQY

v_call: TRBV7-3
d_call: .
j_call: TRBJ2-5
cdr3_aa: ASSPSGAGVGETQY

v_call: TRBV10-3
d_call: TRBD1
j_call: TRBJ2-3
cdr3_aa: AIRLGGGTDTQY

v_call: TRBV2
d_call: .
j_call: TRBJ2-1
cdr3_aa: ASSGQANEQF

v_call: TRBV4-2
d_call: .
j_call: TRBJ1-2
cdr3_aa: ASSQGEGSSYGYT

v_call: TRBV6-2/TRBV6-3
d_call: .
j_call: TRBJ1-1
cdr3_aa: ASSYVGGGTEAF

v_call: TRBV7-8
d_call: .
j_call: TRBJ1-6
cdr3_aa: ASSSQNYRATGPLH

v_call: TRBV7-2
d_call: TRBD2
j_call: TRBJ2-5
cdr3_aa: ASSLLSGGHVIQETQY

v_call: TRBV5-1
d_call: TRBD1
j_call: TRBJ1-2
cdr3_aa: ASSPLGQNYGYT

v_call: TRBV7-9
d_call: TRBD2
j_call: TRBJ2-7
cdr3_aa: ASRGLAGAYEQY

v_call: TRBV20-1
d_call: TRBD1
j_call: TRBJ2-5
cdr3_aa: SARDNRRQGAKTQY